The clone carrying this TCR beta chain was seen more than once but under ten times. The antigen is undetermined. This entry comes from a study of T-cell memory formation after mild COVID-19. Study at large: TCR clusters were mostly confined to one donor each. General study results and limits: There was a balanced CD4/CD8 profile in clones contracting day 15 to 85, and later expanders leaned CD4+. Clones which contracted sat mainly in CM and EM if CD4+, and in EMRA if CD8+.

V was clipped by 4 bases and J by 1 base, with 11 bases between them. Germline V gene data show CDR1 as SGHRS and CDR2 as YFSETQ. The CDR3 spans 14 residues. 5'RACE, which relied on constant-segment primers, yielded TCR alpha and TCR beta cDNA libraries carrying sample barcodes and UMIs. Each CDR3 protein gets one entry after TCRdb re-called the 5' RACE reads with MiXCR. The sample has under 700,000 distinct CDR3 sequences, just over 20% seen once. This TCR was sampled from an adult woman who had mild COVID-19 (a few samples of this study predate the infection). Cell type and time point are not known. This chain uses TRBV5-1 with TRBJ1-1, with D possibly TRBD1 on 6 matching bases. Sequencing input: PBMCs or a T cell subset sorted from them (not recorded which). Here the CDR3 DNA reads TGCGCCAGCAGCAGGACGACAGGGAACACTGAAGCTTTCTTT. It specifies CASSRTTGNTEAFF.